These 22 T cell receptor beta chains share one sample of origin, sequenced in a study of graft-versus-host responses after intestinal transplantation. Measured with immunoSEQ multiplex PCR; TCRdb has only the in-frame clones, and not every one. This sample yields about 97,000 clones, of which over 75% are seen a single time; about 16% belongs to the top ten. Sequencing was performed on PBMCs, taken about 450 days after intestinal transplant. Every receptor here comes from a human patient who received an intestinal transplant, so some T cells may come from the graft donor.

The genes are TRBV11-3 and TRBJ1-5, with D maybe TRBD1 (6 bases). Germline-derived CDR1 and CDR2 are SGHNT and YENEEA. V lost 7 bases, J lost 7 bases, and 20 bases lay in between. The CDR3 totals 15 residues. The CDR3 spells CASKIYRVLCQPQHF. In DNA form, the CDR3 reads TGTGCCAGCAAGATTTACAGGGTCCTTTGCCAGCCCCAGCATTTT.

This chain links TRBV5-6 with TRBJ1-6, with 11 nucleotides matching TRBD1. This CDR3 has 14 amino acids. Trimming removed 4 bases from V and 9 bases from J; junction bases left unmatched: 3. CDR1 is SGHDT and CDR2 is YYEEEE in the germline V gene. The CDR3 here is CASSLGTGGSPLHF. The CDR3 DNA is TGTGCCAGCAGCCTAGGGACAGGGGGTTCACCCCTCCACTTT.

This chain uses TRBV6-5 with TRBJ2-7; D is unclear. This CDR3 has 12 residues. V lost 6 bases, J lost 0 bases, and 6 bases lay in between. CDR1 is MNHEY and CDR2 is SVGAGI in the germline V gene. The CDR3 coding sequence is TGTGCCAGCAGCCCTAGCTCCTACGAGCAGTACTTC. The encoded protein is CASSPSSYEQYF.

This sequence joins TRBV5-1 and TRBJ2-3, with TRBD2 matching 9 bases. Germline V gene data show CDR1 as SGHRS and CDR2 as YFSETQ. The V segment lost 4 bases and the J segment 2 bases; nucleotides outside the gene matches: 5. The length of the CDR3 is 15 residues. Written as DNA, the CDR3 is TGCGCCAGCAGCCGGCGACTAGCGGACACAGATACGCAGTATTTT. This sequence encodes CASSRRLADTDTQYF.

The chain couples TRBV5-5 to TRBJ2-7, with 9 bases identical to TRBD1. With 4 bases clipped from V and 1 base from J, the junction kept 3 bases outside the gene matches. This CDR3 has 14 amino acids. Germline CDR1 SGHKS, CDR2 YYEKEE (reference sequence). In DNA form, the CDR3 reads TGTGCCAGCAGCCCCGGGACAGGGTCCTACGAGCAGTACTTC. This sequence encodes CASSPGTGSYEQYF.

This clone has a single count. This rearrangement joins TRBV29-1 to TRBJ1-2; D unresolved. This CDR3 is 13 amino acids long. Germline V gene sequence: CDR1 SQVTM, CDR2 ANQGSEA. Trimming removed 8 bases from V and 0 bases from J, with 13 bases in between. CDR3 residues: CSSLDGPNYGYTF. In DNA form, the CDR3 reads TGCAGCTCGCTGGACGGACCTAACTATGGCTACACCTTC. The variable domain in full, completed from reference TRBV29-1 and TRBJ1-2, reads SAVISQKPSRDICQRGTSLTIQCQVDSQVTMMFWYRQQPGQSLTLIATANQGSEATYESGFVIDKFPISRPNLTFSTLTVSNMSPEDSSIYLCSSLDGPNYGYTFGSGTRLTVV.

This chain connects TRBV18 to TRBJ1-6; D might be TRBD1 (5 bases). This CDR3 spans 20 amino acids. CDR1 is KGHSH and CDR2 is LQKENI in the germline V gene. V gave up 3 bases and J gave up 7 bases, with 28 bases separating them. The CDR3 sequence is CASSPSPPGQPSGDNSPLHF. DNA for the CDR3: TGTGCCAGCTCACCCTCGCCTCCTGGGCAGCCTTCCGGGGACAATTCACCCCTCCACTTT. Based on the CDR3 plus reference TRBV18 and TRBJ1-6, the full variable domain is NAGVMQNPRHLVRRRGQEARLRCSPMKGHSHVYWYRQLPEEGLKFMVYLQKENIIDESGMPKERFSAEFPKEGPSILRIQQVVRGDSAAYFCASSPSPPGQPSGDNSPLHFGNGTRLTVT.

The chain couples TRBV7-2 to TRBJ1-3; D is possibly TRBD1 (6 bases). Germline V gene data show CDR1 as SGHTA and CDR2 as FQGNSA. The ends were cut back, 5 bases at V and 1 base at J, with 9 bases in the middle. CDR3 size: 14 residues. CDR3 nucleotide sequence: TGTGCCAGCAGCACAACAGGGTCTGGAAACACCATATATTTT. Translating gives CASSTTGSGNTIYF.

The CDR3 DNA follows: TGTCCTGGGAGGAATGGCAGAAAGCGAACAAGTCGGGCCAACGTCCTGACTTTC. This encodes CPGRNGRKRTSRANVLTF. This chain joins TRBV22-1 and TRBJ2-6; the table assigns TRBD2, which was not confirmed against the DNA. TRBV22-1 is reported as a pseudogene. CDR3 length: 18 residues.

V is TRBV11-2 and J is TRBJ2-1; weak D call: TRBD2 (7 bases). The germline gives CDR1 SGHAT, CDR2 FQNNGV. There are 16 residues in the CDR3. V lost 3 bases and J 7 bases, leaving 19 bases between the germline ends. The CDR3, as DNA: TGTGCCAGCAGCTTTCGTTGGGGGGGGGCCGAGAATGAGCAGTTCTTC. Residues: CASSFRWGGAENEQFF.

This CDR3 is CASRRQDLMNTEAFF. The CDR3 region has the DNA TGTGCCTCGAGACGTCAGGACCTTATGAACACTGAAGCTTTCTTT. The chain links TRBV19 to TRBJ1-1, with D unclear. CDR3 length: 15 amino acids. Germline CDR1 and CDR2: LNHDA and SQIVND (reference sequence). V lost 11 bases to trimming and J lost 0 bases, with 19 bases between them. Full variable domain (rest looked up from reference TRBV19 and TRBJ1-1): DGGITQSPKYLFRKEGQNVTLSCEQNLNHDAMYWYRQDPGQGLRLIYYSQIVNDFQKGDIAEGYSVSREKKESFPLTVTSAQKNPTAFYLCASRRQDLMNTEAFFGQGTRLTVV.

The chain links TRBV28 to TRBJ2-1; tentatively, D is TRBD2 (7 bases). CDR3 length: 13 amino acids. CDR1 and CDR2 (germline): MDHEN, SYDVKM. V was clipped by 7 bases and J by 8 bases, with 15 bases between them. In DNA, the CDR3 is TGTGCCAGCACGCCGGGGGCGGGGGATGAGCAGTTCTTC. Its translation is CASTPGAGDEQFF.

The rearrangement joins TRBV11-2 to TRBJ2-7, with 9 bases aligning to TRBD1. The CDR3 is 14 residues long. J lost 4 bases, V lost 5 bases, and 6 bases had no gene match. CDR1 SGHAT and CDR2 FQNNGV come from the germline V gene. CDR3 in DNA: TGTGCCAGCAGCATAGGGACAGGGAGTTACGAGCAGTACTTC. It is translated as CASSIGTGSYEQYF.

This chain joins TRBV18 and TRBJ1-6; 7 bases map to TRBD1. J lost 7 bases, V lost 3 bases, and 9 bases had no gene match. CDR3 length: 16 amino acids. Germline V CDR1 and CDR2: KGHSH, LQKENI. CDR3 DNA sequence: TGTGCCAGCTCACCCGACAGGGTTAGGAGCAATTCACCCCTCCACTTT. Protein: CASSPDRVRSNSPLHF. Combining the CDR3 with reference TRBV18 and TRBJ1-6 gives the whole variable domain NAGVMQNPRHLVRRRGQEARLRCSPMKGHSHVYWYRQLPEEGLKFMVYLQKENIIDESGMPKERFSAEFPKEGPSILRIQQVVRGDSAAYFCASSPDRVRSNSPLHFGNGTRLTVT.

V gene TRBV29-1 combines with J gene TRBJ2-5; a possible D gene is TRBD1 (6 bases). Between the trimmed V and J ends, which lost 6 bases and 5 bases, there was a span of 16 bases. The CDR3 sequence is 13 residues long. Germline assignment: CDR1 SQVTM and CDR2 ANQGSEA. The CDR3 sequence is CSVDDRPTETQYF. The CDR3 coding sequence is TGCAGCGTCGACGACAGGCCCACCGAGACCCAGTACTTC. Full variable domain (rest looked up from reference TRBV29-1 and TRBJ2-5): SAVISQKPSRDICQRGTSLTIQCQVDSQVTMMFWYRQQPGQSLTLIATANQGSEATYESGFVIDKFPISRPNLTFSTLTVSNMSPEDSSIYLCSVDDRPTETQYFGPGTRLLVL.

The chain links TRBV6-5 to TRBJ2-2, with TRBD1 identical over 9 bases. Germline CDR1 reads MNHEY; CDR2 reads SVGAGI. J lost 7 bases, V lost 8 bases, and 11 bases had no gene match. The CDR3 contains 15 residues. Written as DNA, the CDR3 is TGTGCCAGCTATCACCGGGACAGGGCCTACGGGGAGCTGTTTTTT. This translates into CASYHRDRAYGELFF.

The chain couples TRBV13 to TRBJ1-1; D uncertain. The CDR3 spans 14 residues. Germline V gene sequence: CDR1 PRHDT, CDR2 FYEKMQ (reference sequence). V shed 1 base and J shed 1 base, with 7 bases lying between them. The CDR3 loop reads CASSLAPGNTEAFF. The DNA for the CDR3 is TGTGCCAGCAGCTTAGCCCCCGGGAACACTGAAGCTTTCTTT.

The CDR3 loop reads CATSLRQLSTSGNTIYF. In nucleotides, the CDR3 is TGTGCCACCAGCCTCAGACAGCTAAGCACCTCTGGAAACACCATATATTTT. The chain links TRBV15 to TRBJ1-3, with D tentatively TRBD1 (5 bases). This CDR3 is 17 amino acids long. CDR1 and CDR2 (germline): LNHNV, YYDKDF (reference sequence). Deletions cut 5 bases from V and 0 bases from J, with 17 bases between.

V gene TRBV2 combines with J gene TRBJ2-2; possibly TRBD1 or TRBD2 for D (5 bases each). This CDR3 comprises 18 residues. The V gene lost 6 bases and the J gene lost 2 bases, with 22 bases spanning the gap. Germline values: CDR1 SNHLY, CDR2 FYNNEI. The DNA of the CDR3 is TGTGCCAGCAGCGCCCCCGGGGCCGATGATGCTAACACCGGGGAGCTGTTTTTT. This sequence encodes CASSAPGADDANTGELFF. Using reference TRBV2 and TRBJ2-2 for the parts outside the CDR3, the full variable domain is EPEVTQTPSHQVTQMGQEVILRCVPISNHLYFYWYRQILGQKVEFLVSFYNNEISEKSEIFDDQFSVERPDGSNFTLKIRSTKLEDSAMYFCASSAPGADDANTGELFFGEGSRLTVL.

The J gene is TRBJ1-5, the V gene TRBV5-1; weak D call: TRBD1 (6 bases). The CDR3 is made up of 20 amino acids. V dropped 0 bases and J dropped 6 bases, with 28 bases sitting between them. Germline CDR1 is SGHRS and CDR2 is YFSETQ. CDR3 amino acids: CASSLELGQGSSVGVQPQHF. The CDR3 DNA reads TGCGCCAGCAGCTTGGAGTTGGGACAAGGATCGTCCGTAGGAGTTCAGCCCCAGCATTTT.

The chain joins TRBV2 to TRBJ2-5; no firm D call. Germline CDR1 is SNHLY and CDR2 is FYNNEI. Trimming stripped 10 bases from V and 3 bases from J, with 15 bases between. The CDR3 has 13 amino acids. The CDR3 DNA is TGTGCCATAGCTCCCGGGTCGAAAGAGACCCAGTACTTC. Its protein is CAIAPGSKETQYF.

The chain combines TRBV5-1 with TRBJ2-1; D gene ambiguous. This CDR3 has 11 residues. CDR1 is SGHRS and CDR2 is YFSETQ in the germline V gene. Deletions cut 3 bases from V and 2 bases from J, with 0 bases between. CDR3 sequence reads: CASSSYNEQFF. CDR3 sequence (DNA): TGCGCCAGCAGCTCCTACAATGAGCAGTTCTTC.